This TCR beta chain comes out of a study of control samples from healthy donors and cancer patients. Clones were sequenced by immunoSEQ multiplex PCR, and TCRdb holds only the in-frame ones, with some missing. The table shows around 85,000 clones, with 90% to 95% occurring only once. The CDR3 runs 15 residues. Looked up from germline, CDR1 is ENHRY and CDR2 is SYGVKD. Losses at the gene ends were 4 bases for V and 2 bases for J; bases not matched to a gene: 2. The chain employs TRBV10-3 and TRBJ2-6; 7 nucleotides match TRBD1. The sample taken for sequencing was blood. The sequence was collected from a woman younger than 30 in good health. CDR3 loop: CAISGQGTGANVLTF. The CDR3, as DNA: TGTGCCATCAGTGGACAGGGTACTGGGGCCAACGTCCTGACTTTC.